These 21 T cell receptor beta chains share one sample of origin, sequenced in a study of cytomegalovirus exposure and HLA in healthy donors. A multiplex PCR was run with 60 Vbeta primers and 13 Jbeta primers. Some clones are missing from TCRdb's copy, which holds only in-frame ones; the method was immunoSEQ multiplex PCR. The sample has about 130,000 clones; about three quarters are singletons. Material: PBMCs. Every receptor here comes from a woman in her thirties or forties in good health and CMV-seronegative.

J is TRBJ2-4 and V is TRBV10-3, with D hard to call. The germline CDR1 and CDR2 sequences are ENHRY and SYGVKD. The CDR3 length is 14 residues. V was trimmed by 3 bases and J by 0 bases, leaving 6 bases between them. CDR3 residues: CAISDVVAKNIQYF. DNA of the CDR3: TGTGCCATCAGTGATGTCGTAGCCAAAAACATTCAGTACTTC.

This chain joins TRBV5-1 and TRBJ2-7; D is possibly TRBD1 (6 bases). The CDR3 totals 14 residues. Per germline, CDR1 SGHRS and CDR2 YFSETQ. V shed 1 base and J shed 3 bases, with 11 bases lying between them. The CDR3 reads CASSLFQGNYEQYF. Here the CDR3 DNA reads TGCGCCAGCAGCTTGTTCCAGGGGAACTACGAGCAGTACTTC.

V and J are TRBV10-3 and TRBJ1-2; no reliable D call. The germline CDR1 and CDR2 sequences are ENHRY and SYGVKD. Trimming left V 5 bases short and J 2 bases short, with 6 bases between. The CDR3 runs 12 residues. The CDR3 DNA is TGTGCCATCAGTACAGAGAACTATGGCTACACCTTC. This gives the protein CAISTENYGYTF.

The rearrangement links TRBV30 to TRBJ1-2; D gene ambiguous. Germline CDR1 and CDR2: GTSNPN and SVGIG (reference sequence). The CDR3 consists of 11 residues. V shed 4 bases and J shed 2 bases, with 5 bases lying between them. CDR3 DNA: TGTGCCTGGACAGAAAACTATGGCTACACCTTC. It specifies CAWTENYGYTF.

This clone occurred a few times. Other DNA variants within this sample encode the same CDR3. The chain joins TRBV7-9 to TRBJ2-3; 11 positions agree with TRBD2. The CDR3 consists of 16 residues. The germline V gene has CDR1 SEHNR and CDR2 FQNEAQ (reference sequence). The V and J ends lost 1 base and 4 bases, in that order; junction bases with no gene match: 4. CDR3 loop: CASSLDSGGASDTQYF. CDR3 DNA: TGTGCCAGCAGCTTAGATAGCGGGGGGGCTTCAGATACGCAGTATTTT.

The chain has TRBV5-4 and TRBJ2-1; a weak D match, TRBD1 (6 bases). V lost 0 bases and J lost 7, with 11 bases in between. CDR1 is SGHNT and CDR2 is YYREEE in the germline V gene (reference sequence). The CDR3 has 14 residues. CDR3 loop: CASSLAGADNEQFF. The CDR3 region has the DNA TGTGCCAGCAGCTTGGCAGGGGCCGATAATGAGCAGTTCTTC.

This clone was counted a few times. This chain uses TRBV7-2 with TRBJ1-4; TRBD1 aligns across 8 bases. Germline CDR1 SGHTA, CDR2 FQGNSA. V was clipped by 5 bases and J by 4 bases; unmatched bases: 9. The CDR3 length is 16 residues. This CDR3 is CASSQRRTGLNEKLFF. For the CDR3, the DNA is TGTGCCAGCAGCCAGCGTAGGACAGGGCTTAATGAAAAACTGTTTTTT.

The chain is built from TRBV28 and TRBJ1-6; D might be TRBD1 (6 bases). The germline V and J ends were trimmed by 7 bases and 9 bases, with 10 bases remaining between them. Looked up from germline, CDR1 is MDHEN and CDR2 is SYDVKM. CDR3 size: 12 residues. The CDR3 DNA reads TGTGCCAGCATGGGGGCGGGTTCACCCCTCCACTTT. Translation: CASMGAGSPLHF.

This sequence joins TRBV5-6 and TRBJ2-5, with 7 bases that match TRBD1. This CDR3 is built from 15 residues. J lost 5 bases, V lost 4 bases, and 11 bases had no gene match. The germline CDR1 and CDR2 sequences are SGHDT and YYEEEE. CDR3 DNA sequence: TGTGCCAGCAGCATGGCAGGGGGTTGGTGGGAGACCCAGTACTTC. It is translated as CASSMAGGWWETQYF.

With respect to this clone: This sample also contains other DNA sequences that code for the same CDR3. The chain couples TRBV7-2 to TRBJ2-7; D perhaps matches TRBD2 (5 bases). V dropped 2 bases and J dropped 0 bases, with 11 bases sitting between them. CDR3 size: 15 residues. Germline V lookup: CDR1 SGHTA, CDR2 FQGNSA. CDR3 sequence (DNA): TGTGCCAGCAGCTTAAATTTGGGGAGCTCCTACGAGCAGTACTTC. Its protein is CASSLNLGSSYEQYF.

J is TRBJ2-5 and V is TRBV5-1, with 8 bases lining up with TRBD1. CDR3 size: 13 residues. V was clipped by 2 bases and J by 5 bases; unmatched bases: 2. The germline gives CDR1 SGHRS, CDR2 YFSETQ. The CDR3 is CASSFQGAETQYF. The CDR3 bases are TGCGCCAGCAGCTTCCAGGGGGCGGAGACCCAGTACTTC. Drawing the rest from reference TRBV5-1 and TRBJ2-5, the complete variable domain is KAGVTQTPRYLIKTRGQQVTLSCSPISGHRSVSWYQQTPGQGLQFLFEYFSETQRNKGNFPGRFSGRQFSNSRSEMNVSTLELGDSALYLCASSFQGAETQYFGPGTRLLVL.

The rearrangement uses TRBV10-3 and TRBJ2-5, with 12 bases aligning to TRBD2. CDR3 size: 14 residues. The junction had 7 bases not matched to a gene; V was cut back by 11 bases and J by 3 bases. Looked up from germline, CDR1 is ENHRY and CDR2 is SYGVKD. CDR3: CASALAGGKETQYF. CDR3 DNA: TGTGCCTCCGCCCTAGCGGGAGGGAAAGAGACCCAGTACTTC.

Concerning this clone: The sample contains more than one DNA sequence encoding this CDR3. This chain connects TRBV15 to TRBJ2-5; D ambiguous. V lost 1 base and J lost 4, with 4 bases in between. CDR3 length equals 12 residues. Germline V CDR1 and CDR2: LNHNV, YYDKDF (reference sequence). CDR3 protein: CATSRAGETQYF. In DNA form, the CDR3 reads TGTGCCACCAGCAGAGCCGGAGAGACCCAGTACTTC.

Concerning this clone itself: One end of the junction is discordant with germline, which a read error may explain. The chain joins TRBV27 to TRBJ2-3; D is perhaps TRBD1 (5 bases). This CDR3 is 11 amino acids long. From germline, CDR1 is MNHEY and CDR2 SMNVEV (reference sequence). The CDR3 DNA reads TGTGCCAGCAGTTCGACAGATACGCGGTATTTT. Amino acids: CASSSTDTRYF.

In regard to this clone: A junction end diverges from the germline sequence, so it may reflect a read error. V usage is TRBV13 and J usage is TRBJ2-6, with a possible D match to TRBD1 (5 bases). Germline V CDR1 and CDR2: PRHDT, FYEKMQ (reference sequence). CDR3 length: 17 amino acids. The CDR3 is CASSFGPRIAGANGLTF. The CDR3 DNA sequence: TGTGCCAGCAGCTTTGGACCTAGAATAGCTGGGGCCAACGGCCTGACTTTC.

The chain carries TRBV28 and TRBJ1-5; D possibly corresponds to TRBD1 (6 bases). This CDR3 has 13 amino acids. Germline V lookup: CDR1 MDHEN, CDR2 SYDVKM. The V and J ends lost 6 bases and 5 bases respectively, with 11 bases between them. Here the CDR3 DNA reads TGTGCCAGCAGCCTACAGGGAGATCAGCCCCAGCATTTT. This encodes CASSLQGDQPQHF.

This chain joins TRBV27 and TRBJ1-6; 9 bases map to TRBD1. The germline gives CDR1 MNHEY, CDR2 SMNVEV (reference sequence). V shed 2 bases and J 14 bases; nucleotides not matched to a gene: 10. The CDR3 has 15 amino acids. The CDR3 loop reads CASSLEPGQGFALHF. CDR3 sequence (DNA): TGTGCCAGCAGTTTAGAGCCGGGACAGGGTTTCGCCCTCCACTTT.

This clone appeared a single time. The CDR3 coding sequence is TGTGCCAGCAGTTTCAATTGGGCCCTTGGCACTGAAGCTTTCTTT. As protein: CASSFNWALGTEAFF. The chain carries TRBV28 and TRBJ1-1; D gene unclear. Germline values: CDR1 MDHEN, CDR2 SYDVKM. With 3 bases removed from V and 4 bases from J, the gap between germline ends came to 15 bases. This CDR3 region has 15 residues.

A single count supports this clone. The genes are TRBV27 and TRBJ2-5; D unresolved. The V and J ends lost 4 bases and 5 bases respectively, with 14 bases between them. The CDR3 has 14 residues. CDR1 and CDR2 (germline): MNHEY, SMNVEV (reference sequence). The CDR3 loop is CASSWIGAGETQYF. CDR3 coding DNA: TGTGCCAGCAGTTGGATCGGTGCAGGCGAGACCCAGTACTTC.

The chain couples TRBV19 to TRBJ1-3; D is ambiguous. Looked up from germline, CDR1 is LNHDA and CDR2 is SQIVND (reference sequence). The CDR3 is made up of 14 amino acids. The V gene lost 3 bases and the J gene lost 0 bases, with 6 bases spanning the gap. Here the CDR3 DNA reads TGTGCCAGTAGTATTCTCGGCTCTGGAAACACCATATATTTT. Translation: CASSILGSGNTIYF.

The CDR3 is CASSFPGVEQETQYF. In DNA form, the CDR3 reads TGTGCCAGCAGTTTCCCCGGGGTGGAGCAAGAGACCCAGTACTTC. The genes are TRBV28 and TRBJ2-5; a possible D gene is TRBD2 (5 bases). The CDR3 runs to 15 residues. Trimming pared 3 bases from V and 2 bases from J, leaving 13 bases between. Germline CDR1 reads MDHEN; CDR2 reads SYDVKM.